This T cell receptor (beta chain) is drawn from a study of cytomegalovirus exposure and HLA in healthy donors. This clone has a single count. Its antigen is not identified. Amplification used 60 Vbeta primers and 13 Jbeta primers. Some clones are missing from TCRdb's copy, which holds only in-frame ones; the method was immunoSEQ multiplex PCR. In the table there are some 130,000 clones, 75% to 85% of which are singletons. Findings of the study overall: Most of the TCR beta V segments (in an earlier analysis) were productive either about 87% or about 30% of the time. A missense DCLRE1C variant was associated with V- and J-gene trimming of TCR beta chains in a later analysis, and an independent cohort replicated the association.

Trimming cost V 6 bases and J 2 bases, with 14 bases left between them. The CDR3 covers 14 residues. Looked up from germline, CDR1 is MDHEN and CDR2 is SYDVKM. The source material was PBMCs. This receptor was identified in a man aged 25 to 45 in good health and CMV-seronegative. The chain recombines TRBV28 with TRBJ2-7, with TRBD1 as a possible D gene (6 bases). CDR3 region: CASRLTGHTYEQYF. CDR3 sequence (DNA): TGTGCCAGCAGACTTACGGGACACACCTACGAGCAGTACTTC. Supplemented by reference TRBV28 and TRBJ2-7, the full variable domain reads DVKVTQSSRYLVKRTGEKVFLECVQDMDHENMFWYRQDPGLGLRLIYFSYDVKMKEKGDIPEGYSVSREKKERFSLILESASTNQTSMYLCASRLTGHTYEQYFGPGTRLTVT.